This T cell receptor (beta chain) stems from a study of shared clonotypes between healthy human individuals. This CDR3 has 14 residues. Germline CDR1 is LNHDA and CDR2 is SQIVND (reference sequence). With 4 bases removed from V and 5 bases from J, the gap between germline ends came to 14 bases. TCRdb's table, derived via immunoSEQ multiplex PCR, lists solely in-frame clones and lacks some. The data hold fewer than 3 million clones, with 85% to 95% observed a single time. V is TRBV19 and J is TRBJ1-1; no firm D call. This clonotype was obtained from a man younger than 35 in good health. Some clones in this sample may be carry-over from other donors' samples. Sequencing was done on a sample of naive CD4+ T cells from PBMCs. Sample subset: CD45RA+ positively selected. CDR3 nucleotides: TGTGCCAGTAGTAGGGAAAGGGCGAGGACTGAAGCTTTCTTT. Protein sequence: CASSRERARTEAFF.